This T cell receptor beta chain appears in the sequencing data of a study of T cell responses to AZD1222 COVID-19 vaccine. Study context: Pooling covered second doses at about 4 or about 12 weeks.

Germline V gene lookup returns CDR1 MNHNS and CDR2 SASEGT. This CDR3 has 16 amino acids. With V trimmed by 4 bases and J by 4 bases, 7 bases remained unmatched. TCRdb's table, derived via immunoSEQ multiplex PCR, lists solely in-frame clones and lacks some. The sample includes around 120,000 clones, approximately 87% of them seen just once. Concerning this clone itself: What it binds is not known.

Study conclusions and caveats: Clonal diversity may have been underestimated, and the donors were mostly white British, with more females than males. Only after the peak T cell response were repertoires sampled. With two AZD1222 doses given, Spike-specific TCR breadth and depth both rose.

The chain uses TRBV6-1 and TRBJ1-6; 7 bases line up with TRBD1. This clonotype originated in an adult in good health. Sample: peripheral blood, taken on day 0 of AZD1222 vaccination. The CDR3 bases are TGTGCCAGCAGTGTAAGTGGACAGGCGTATAATTCACCCCTCCACTTT. Its translation: CASSVSGQAYNSPLHF.